This T cell receptor beta chain was captured by sequencing in a study of T cell responses to AZD1222 COVID-19 vaccine. Study-wide findings and caveats: CD4 TCRs linked to vaccination spanned spike, dominating at 160-218 and 743-854. Nearly half of spike-specific TCRs reportedly target unmutated variant regions.

Trimming cost V 5 bases and J 1 base, with 14 bases left between them. Germline V gene lookup returns CDR1 LGHNT and CDR2 FRNRAP. The CDR3 has 15 amino acids. Investigators merged groups given second doses at roughly 4 or roughly 12 weeks. The table came from immunoSEQ multiplex PCR; TCRdb's copy has only in-frame clones and leaves some out. The top ten clones hold roughly 0.6% of a sample with approximately 300,000 clones, approximately 94% of them seen once. A note on this clone: What it binds is not known.

The sample was peripheral blood, taken 28 days after the second AZD1222 dose. J is TRBJ1-1 and V is TRBV12-5; unclear D gene. This TCR came from an adult who received the AZD1222 COVID-19 vaccine. The chain's CDR3 is CASGRDMTGNTEAFF. The CDR3 DNA reads as TGTGCTAGTGGTCGAGATATGACGGGGAACACTGAAGCTTTCTTT.